This T cell receptor beta chain was sequenced in a study of brain metastases from non-small cell lung cancer. Method: immunoSEQ multiplex PCR; TCRdb's copy keeps in-frame clones and lacks some. The sample contains several hundred clones, 85% to 90% of which appear only once. Turning to this clone: One junction end does not reproduce the germline sequence, and a read error may be involved.

The V gene's germline CDR1 is SGHDT and CDR2 YYEEEE. The CDR3 totals 12 residues. This chain connects TRBV5-6 to TRBJ1-1; D not certain. This receptor was taken from a donor aged 40 or over with non-small cell lung cancer. The specimen was primary lung tumor tissue. The CDR3 region has the DNA TGTGCTAGCAGTGCCGCGAACACTGAAGCTTTCTTT. The encoded protein is CASSAANTEAFF.